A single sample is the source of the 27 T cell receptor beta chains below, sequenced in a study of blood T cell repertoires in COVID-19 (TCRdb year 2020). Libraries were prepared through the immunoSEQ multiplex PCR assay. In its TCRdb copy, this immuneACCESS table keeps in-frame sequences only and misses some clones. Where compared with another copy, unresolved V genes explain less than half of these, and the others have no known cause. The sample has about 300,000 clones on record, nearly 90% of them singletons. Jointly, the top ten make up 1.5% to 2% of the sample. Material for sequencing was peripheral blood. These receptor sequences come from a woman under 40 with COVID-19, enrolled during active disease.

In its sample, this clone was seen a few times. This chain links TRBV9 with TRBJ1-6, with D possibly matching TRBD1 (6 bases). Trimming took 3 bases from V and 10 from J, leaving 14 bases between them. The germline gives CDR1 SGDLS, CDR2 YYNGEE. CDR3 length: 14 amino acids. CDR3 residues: CASSAGGRLSPLHF. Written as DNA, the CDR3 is TGTGCCAGCAGCGCCGGGGGGCGGCTCTCACCCCTCCACTTT.

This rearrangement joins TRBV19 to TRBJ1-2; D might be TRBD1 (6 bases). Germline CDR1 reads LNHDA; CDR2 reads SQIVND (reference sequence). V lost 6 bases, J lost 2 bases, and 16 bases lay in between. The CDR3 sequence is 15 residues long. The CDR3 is CASRIPGGANYGYTF. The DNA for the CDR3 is TGTGCCAGTAGAATTCCGGGGGGGGCCAACTATGGCTACACCTTC.

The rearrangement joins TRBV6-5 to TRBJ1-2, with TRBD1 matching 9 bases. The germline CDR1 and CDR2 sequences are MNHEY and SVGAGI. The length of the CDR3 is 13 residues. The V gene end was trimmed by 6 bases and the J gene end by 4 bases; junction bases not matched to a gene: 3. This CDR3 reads CASRTGGGYGYTF. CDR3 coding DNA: TGTGCCAGCAGGACAGGGGGAGGCTATGGCTACACCTTC.

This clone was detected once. CDR3 in amino acids: CASKMGAREAFF. CDR3 DNA sequence: TGTGCCAGCAAAATGGGGGCCCGTGAAGCTTTCTTT. The chain carries TRBV2 and TRBJ1-1, with TRBD1 as a possible D gene (6 bases). Trimming shortened V by 7 bases and J by 7 bases, and 13 bases separated the two germline ends. Germline V CDR1 and CDR2: SNHLY, FYNNEI. CDR3 length: 12 amino acids.

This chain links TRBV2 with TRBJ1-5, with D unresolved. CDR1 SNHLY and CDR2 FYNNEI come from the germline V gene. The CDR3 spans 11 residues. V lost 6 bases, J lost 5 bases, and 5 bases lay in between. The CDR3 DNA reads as TGTGCCAGCAGGGGAGATCAGCCCCAGCATTTT. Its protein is CASRGDQPQHF. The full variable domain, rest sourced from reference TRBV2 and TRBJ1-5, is EPEVTQTPSHQVTQMGQEVILRCVPISNHLYFYWYRQILGQKVEFLVSFYNNEISEKSEIFDDQFSVERPDGSNFTLKIRSTKLEDSAMYFCASRGDQPQHFGDGTRLSIL.

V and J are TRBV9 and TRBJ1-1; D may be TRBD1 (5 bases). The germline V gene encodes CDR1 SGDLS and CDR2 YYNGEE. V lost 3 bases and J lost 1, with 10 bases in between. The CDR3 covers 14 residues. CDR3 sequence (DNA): TGTGCCAGCAGCGAAATGGGGGGGAACACTGAAGCTTTCTTT. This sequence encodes CASSEMGGNTEAFF.

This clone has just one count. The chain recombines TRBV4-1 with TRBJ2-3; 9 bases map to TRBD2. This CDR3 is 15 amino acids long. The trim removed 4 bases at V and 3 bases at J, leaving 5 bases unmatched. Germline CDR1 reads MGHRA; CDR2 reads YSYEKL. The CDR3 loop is CASSLAGALTDTQYF. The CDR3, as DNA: TGCGCCAGCAGCCTAGCGGGGGCCCTGACAGATACGCAGTATTTT.

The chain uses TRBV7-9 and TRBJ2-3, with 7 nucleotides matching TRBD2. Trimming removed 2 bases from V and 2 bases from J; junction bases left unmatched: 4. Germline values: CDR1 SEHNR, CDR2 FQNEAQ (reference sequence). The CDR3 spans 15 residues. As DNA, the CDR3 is TGTGCCAGCAGCTTAAAACTAGCGAACACAGATACGCAGTATTTT. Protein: CASSLKLANTDTQYF.

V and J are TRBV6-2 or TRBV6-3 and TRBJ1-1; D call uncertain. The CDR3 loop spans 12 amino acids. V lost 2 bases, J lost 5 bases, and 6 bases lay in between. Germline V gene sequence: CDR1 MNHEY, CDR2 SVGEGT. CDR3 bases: TGTGCCAGCAGTTACCAACGGACTGAAGCTTTCTTT. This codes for CASSYQRTEAFF.

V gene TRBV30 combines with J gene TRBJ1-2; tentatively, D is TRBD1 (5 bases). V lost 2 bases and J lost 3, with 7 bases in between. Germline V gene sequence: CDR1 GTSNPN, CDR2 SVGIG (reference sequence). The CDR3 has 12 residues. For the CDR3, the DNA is TGTGCCTGGAGTTTGACAGACTATGGCTACACCTTC. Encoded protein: CAWSLTDYGYTF.

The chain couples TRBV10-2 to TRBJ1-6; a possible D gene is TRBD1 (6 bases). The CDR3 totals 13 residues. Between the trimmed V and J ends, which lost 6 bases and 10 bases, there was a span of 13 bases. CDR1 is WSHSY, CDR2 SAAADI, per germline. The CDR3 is CASSPTRGSPLHF. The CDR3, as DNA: TGCGCCAGCAGCCCAACCAGGGGATCACCCCTCCACTTT.

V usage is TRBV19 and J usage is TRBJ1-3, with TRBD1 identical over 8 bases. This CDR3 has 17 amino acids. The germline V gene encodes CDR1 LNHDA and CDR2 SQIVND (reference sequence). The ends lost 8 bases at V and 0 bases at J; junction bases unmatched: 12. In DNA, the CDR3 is TGTGCCAGTCACCCCGGACAGGGACCTCCCTCTGGAAACACCATATATTTT. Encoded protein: CASHPGQGPPSGNTIYF.

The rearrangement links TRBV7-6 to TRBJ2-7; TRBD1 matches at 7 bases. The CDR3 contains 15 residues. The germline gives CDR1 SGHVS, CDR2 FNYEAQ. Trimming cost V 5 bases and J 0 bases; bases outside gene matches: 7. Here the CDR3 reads CASSGSRDSSYEQYF. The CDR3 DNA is TGTGCCAGCAGCGGTTCCCGGGACAGCTCCTACGAGCAGTACTTC.

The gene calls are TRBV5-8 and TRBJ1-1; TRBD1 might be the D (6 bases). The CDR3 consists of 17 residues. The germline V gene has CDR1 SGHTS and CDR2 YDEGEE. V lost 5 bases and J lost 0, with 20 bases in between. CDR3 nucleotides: TGTGCCAGCAGTCGTATCAGGGGTGGGGGAATGAACACTGAAGCTTTCTTT. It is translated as CASSRIRGGGMNTEAFF.

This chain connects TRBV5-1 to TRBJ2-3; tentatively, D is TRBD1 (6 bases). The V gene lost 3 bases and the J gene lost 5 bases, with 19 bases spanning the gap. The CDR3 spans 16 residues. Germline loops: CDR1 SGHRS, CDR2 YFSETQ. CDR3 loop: CASSSRQGSFQDTQYF. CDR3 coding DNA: TGCGCCAGCAGCTCCCGCCAGGGGTCTTTCCAAGATACGCAGTATTTT.

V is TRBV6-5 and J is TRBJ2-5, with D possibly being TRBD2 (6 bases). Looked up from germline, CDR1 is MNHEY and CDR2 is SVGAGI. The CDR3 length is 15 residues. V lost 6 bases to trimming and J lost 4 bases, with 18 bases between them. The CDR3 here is CASRASGGAVETQYF. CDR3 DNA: TGTGCCAGCAGAGCCAGCGGCGGGGCCGTAGAGACCCAGTACTTC.

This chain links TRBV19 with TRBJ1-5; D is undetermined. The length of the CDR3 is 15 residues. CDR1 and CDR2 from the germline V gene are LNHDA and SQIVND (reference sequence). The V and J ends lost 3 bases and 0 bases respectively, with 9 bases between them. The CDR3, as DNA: TGTGCCAGTAGTATTTCAGAATATAGCAATCAGCCCCAGCATTTT. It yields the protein CASSISEYSNQPQHF. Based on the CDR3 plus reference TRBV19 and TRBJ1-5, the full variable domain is DGGITQSPKYLFRKEGQNVTLSCEQNLNHDAMYWYRQDPGQGLRLIYYSQIVNDFQKGDIAEGYSVSREKKESFPLTVTSAQKNPTAFYLCASSISEYSNQPQHFGDGTRLSIL.

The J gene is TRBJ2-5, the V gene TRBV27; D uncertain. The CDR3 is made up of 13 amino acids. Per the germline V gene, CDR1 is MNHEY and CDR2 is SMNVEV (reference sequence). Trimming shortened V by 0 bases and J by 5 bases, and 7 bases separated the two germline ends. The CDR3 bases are TGTGCCAGCAGTTTATCAGCTTTGGAGACCCAGTACTTC. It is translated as CASSLSALETQYF.

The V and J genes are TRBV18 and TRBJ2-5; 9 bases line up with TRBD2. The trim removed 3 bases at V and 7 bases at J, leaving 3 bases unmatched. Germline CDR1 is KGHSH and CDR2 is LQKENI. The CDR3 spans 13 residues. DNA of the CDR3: TGTGCCAGCTCACCGGAGACTAGCGGGACCCAGTACTTC. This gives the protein CASSPETSGTQYF.

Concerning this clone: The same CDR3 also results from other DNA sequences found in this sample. The CDR3 DNA reads as TGTGCCAGCAGCCCGAGCTCTGGGGCCAACGTCCTGACTTTC. Protein sequence: CASSPSSGANVLTF. The chain combines TRBV3-1 (or the pseudogene TRBV3-2) with TRBJ2-6, with no clear D. V was trimmed by 4 bases and J by 0 bases, leaving 4 bases between them. CDR3 length: 14 residues. Germline CDR1 and CDR2: LGHDT and YNNKEL (reference sequence).

The CDR3 loop is CASSRGAGRPGEQYV. The CDR3 nucleotides read TGTGCCAGCAGCCGAGGAGCGGGCAGGCCAGGCGAGCAGTACGTC. V is TRBV7-8 and J is TRBJ2-7; possible D gene TRBD2, 6 bases. From germline, CDR1 is SGHVS and CDR2 FQNEAQ. Trimming took off 5 bases at V and 6 bases at J, with 20 bases between the two ends. CDR3 size: 15 residues.

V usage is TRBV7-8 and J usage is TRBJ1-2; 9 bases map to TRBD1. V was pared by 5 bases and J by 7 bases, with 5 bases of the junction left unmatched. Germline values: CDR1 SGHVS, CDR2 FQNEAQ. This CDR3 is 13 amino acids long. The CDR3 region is CASSEQGARGYTF. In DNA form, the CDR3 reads TGTGCCAGCAGCGAACAGGGGGCGCGTGGCTACACCTTC.

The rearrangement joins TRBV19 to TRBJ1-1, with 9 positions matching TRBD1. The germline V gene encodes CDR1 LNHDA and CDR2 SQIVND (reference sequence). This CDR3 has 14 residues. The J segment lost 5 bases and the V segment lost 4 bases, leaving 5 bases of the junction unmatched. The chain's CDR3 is CASSNRDRDTEAFF. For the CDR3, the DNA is TGTGCCAGTAGTAACCGGGACAGGGATACTGAAGCTTTCTTT.

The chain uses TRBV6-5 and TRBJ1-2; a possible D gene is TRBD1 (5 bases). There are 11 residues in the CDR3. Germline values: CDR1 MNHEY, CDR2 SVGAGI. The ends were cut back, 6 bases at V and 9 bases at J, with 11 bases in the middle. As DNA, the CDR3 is TGTGCCAGCAGGACCACAGGACGCTACACCTTC. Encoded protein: CASRTTGRYTF.

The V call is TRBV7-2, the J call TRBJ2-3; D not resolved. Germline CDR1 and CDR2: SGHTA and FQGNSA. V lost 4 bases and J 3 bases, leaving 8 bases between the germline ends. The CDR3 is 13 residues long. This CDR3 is CASSSGPTDTQYF. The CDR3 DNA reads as TGTGCCAGCAGCTCCGGTCCGACAGATACGCAGTATTTT. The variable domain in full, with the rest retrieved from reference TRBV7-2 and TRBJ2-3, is GAGVSQSPSNKVTEKGKDVELRCDPISGHTALYWYRQSLGQGLEFLIYFQGNSAPDKSGLPSDRFSAERTGGSVSTLTIQRTQQEDSAVYLCASSSGPTDTQYFGPGTRLTVL.

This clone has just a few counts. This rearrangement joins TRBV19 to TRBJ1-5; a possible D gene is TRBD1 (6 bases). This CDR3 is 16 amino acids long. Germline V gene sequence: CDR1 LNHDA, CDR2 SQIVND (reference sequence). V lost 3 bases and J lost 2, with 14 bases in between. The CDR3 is CASSIVGAGGNQPQHF. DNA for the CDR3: TGTGCCAGTAGTATCGTGGGGGCAGGGGGCAATCAGCCCCAGCATTTT.

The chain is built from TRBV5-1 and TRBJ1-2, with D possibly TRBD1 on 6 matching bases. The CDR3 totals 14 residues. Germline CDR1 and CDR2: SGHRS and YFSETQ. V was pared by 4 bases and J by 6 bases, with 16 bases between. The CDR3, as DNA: TGCGCCAGCAGCCCCAGGGGATCGCCCCATGGCTACACCTTC. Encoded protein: CASSPRGSPHGYTF.